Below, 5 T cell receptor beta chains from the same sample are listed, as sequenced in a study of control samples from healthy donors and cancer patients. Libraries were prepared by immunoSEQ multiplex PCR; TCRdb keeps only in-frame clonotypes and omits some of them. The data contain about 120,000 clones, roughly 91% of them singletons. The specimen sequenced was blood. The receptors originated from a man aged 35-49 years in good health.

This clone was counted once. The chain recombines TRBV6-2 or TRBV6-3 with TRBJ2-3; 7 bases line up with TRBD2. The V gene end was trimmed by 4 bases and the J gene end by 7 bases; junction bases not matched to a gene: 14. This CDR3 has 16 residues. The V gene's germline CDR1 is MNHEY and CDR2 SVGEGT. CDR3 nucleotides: TGTGCCAGCAGTTCCGGTGGTGACTCCGGGGGGTATACGCAGTATTTT. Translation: CASSSGGDSGGYTQYF.

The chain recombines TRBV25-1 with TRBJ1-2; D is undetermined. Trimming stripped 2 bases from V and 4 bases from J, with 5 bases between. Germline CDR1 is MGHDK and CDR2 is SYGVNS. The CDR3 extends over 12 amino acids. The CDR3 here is CASSEQIYGYTF. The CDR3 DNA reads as TGTGCCAGCAGTGAACAGATCTATGGCTACACCTTC.

CDR3 in DNA: TGTGCCAGTAGTATGAAGTCCAGCGGGGGGGCCGGGACAGATACGCAGTATTTT. Its translation: CASSMKSSGGAGTDTQYF. The rearrangement joins TRBV19 to TRBJ2-3, with 10 nucleotides matching TRBD2. V was pared by 3 bases and J by 3 bases, with 12 bases of the junction left unmatched. Germline V CDR1 and CDR2: LNHDA, SQIVND (reference sequence). This CDR3 is built from 18 residues. Together with reference TRBV19 and TRBJ2-3, the CDR3 gives the full variable domain: DGGITQSPKYLFRKEGQNVTLSCEQNLNHDAMYWYRQDPGQGLRLIYYSQIVNDFQKGDIAEGYSVSREKKESFPLTVTSAQKNPTAFYLCASSMKSSGGAGTDTQYFGPGTRLTVL.

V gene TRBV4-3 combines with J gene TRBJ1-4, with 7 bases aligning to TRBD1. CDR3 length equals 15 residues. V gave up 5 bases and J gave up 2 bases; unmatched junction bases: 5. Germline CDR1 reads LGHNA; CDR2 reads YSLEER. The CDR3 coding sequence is TGCGCCAGCAGCGCACGGGACAGCACTAATGAAAAACTGTTTTTT. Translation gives CASSARDSTNEKLFF.

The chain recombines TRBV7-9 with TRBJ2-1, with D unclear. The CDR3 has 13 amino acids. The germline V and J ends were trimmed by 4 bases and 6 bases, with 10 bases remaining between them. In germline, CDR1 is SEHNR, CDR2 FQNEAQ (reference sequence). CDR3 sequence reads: CASSSEPGNEQFF. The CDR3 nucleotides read TGTGCCAGCAGCTCGGAGCCTGGCAATGAGCAGTTCTTC.